This TCR beta chain was captured in a study of T cell changes during pregnancy in multiple sclerosis. This clone has just one count. In germline, CDR1 is SQVTM, CDR2 ANQGSEA. This CDR3 contains 13 residues. The trim removed 7 bases at V and 0 bases at J, leaving 6 bases unmatched. Profiling relied on immunoSEQ multiplex PCR, and the TCRdb table lists in-frame clones only, not all of them. This sample has around 70,000 clones, with about nine tenths found just once. Specimen: peripheral blood, collected after pregnancy. The gene calls are TRBV29-1 and TRBJ2-7, with 7 bases fitting TRBD1. The receptor comes from a female donor in good health, enrolled as a control in a pregnancy study. The CDR3 loop is CSAEGTASYEQYF. CDR3 nucleotides: TGCAGCGCTGAGGGGACAGCCTCCTACGAGCAGTACTTC.